This TCR beta chain was obtained from a study of blood T cell repertoires in COVID-19. This clone was seen only once. V shed 7 bases and J shed 3 bases, with 11 bases lying between them. The germline V gene encodes CDR1 SGHRS and CDR2 YFSETQ. CDR3 length: 13 residues. Using immunoSEQ multiplex PCR, the repertoire was profiled, and TCRdb retains in-frame clones only, with some absent. The data show about 170,000 clones, approximately 87% seen once. The chain recombines TRBV5-1 with TRBJ2-1; tentatively, D is TRBD2 (6 bases). The sequenced sample consisted of peripheral blood. The source is a woman aged 60-70 years with COVID-19, enrolled during active disease. The CDR3 loop reads CASRGANYNEQFF. The DNA of the CDR3 is TGCGCCAGCCGCGGGGCCAACTACAATGAGCAGTTCTTC.